This TCR beta chain came from a study of liver allograft versus peripheral blood T cells. Study-wide context: In transplanted livers, T cell receptor repertoires were compared with those found in the recipients' peripheral blood.

By share, this clonotype counts as large. Germline V gives CDR1 SQVTM, CDR2 ANQGSEA. This CDR3 has 11 amino acids. The V gene lost 3 bases and the J gene lost 6 bases, with 8 bases spanning the gap. TCRdb reprocessed the reads via MiXCR and lists one record per CDR3 protein. The repertoire holds some 3,000 distinct CDR3 sequences, 14% to 15% seen once, with around 3.1% in the top ten. V usage is TRBV29-1 and J usage is TRBJ1-1; D perhaps matches TRBD1 (5 bases). This clonotype was sampled from a human patient who had a liver transplant. Certain T cells may be donor cells from the graft. In DNA form, the CDR3 reads TGCAGCGTTGACAGGGCGTCTGAAGCTTTCTTT. Amino acids: CSVDRASEAFF.